This T cell receptor beta chain was recovered during a study of OX40 agonist ivuxolimab in advanced cancers. For the study at large: Enrollees could have had prior anti-PD-1, anti-PD-L1 or anti-CTLA-4 therapy, which more than 30% had received. Three patients had partial responses: one hepatocellular carcinoma, two cutaneous melanoma.

Trimming stripped 0 bases from V and 6 bases from J, with 6 bases between. Germline lookup yields CDR1 WNHNN and CDR2 SYGVQD (reference sequence). This CDR3 is built from 12 residues. As for this clone: Its antigen is not identified.

Here immunoSEQ multiplex PCR was the method, and the copy in TCRdb shows in-frame clones only, minus some. Among some 7,000 clones listed, 80% to 85% were seen once. Broader study findings: Expanded peripheral T-cell antigen specificity went undetermined. At doses 0.1 to 3.0 mg/kg, CD4+ and CD8+ clones expanded.

The chain joins TRBV10-1 to TRBJ2-7; D not resolved. This clonotype was sampled from an adult with an advanced solid tumor such as melanoma, head and neck, liver or kidney cancer. The specimen was CD4+ or CD8+ T cells sorted from blood, collected in a trial of the OX40 agonist ivuxolimab. CDR3 residues: CASSESPAEQYF. The CDR3 bases are TGCGCCAGCAGTGAGTCCCCCGCCGAGCAGTACTTC.